This TCR beta chain originates from a study of T-cell reconstitution after alpha-beta-depleted transplantation in children. The study, taken as a whole, reports: Surviving recipient T cells and intrathymic progenitors accounted for some patients' high TCRbeta diversity at day 60. Reportedly, only several hundred clones from non-depleted graft cells drove alpha-beta T-cell counts at about two months. One year post-transplant, T-cell counts and diversity were largely derived from T cells produced anew.

The authors prepared the TCRbeta library with unique molecular identifiers. TCRdb ran MiXCR on the PCR reads and lists one entry per CDR3 protein. The repertoire holds under 850,000 distinct CDR3 sequences, approximately 14% seen once, with around 0.79% in the top ten. Trimming cost V 3 bases and J 7 bases; bases outside gene matches: 1. The CDR3 runs 14 residues. In this sample, this clonotype turned up many times. Its antigen is undetermined. The chain carries TRBV12-3 or TRBV12-4 and TRBJ2-4; TRBD2 aligns across 12 bases. The sequence was collected from a girl aged 2-10 years with congenital amegakaryocytic thrombocytopenia, due to receive a stem cell transplant. The material sequenced was PBMCs, taken before TCRalphabeta/CD19-depleted stem cell transplant. CDR3 sequence: CASSFGTSGNIQYF. As DNA, the CDR3 is TGTGCCAGCAGTTTCGGGACTAGCGGGAACATTCAGTACTTC.